The 23 T cell receptor beta chains presented below share a single source sample, sequenced in a study of shared clonotypes between healthy human individuals. Profiling relied on immunoSEQ multiplex PCR, and the TCRdb table lists in-frame clones only, not all of them. The sample carries more than 2,000,000 clones, over 90% recorded once. Sequencing was carried out using naive CD4+ T cells from PBMCs. Subset defined: CD45RA+ positively selected. The receptors shown here come from a man aged 18 to 30 in good health. Some clones in this sample may be carry-over from other donors' samples.

The V and J genes are TRBV6-5 and TRBJ1-6, with TRBD1 matching over 9 bases. Germline trimming cut 6 bases from V and 8 bases from J; bases unmatched to any gene: 5. This CDR3 region has 14 residues. CDR1 is MNHEY and CDR2 is SVGAGI in the germline V gene. CDR3 DNA sequence: TGTGCCAGCAGGGGGGGACAGGGTGATTCACCCCTCCACTTT. This encodes CASRGGQGDSPLHF.

The rearrangement joins TRBV19 to TRBJ1-5; perhaps TRBD1 as D (5 bases). Germline V CDR1 and CDR2: LNHDA, SQIVND (reference sequence). The CDR3 length is 15 residues. V was cut by 11 bases and J by 0 bases, with 17 bases left in between. The CDR3 coding sequence is TGTGCCTCACGGCAGGGATTTTATAGCAATCAGCCCCAGCATTTT. Protein sequence: CASRQGFYSNQPQHF.

V gene TRBV28 combines with J gene TRBJ2-2, with unresolved D. V was trimmed by 6 bases and J by 4 bases, leaving 15 bases between them. The CDR3 has 15 residues. CDR1 is MDHEN and CDR2 is SYDVKM in the germline V gene. The CDR3 DNA reads TGTGCCAGCAGCCAAGGAACCCGAGGCACCGGGGAGCTGTTTTTT. Its protein is CASSQGTRGTGELFF. Combining the CDR3 with reference TRBV28 and TRBJ2-2 gives the whole variable domain DVKVTQSSRYLVKRTGEKVFLECVQDMDHENMFWYRQDPGLGLRLIYFSYDVKMKEKGDIPEGYSVSREKKERFSLILESASTNQTSMYLCASSQGTRGTGELFFGEGSRLTVL.

V and J are TRBV4-2 and TRBJ2-7, with unresolved D. Deletions cut 2 bases from V and 5 bases from J, with 16 bases between. The V gene's germline CDR1 is LGHNA and CDR2 YNFKEQ. CDR3 size: 15 residues. CDR3 in amino acids: CASSQFDSSGHEQYF. DNA of the CDR3: TGTGCCAGCAGCCAATTCGACTCTTCAGGCCACGAGCAGTACTTC.

The rearrangement joins TRBV4-1 to TRBJ2-1; maybe TRBD2 (5 bases). The CDR3 has 16 residues. V was pared by 1 base and J by 2 bases, with 12 bases between. Germline V gene sequence: CDR1 MGHRA, CDR2 YSYEKL. DNA for the CDR3: TGCGCCAGCAGCCAAGTTATAGCGTCCACCTACAATGAGCAGTTCTTC. This codes for CASSQVIASTYNEQFF.

The V and J genes are TRBV4-2 and TRBJ2-1, with 9 bases lining up with TRBD2. The junction had 5 bases not matched to a gene; V was cut back by 1 base and J by 7 bases. The length of the CDR3 is 15 residues. Looked up from germline, CDR1 is LGHNA and CDR2 is YNFKEQ. The CDR3 DNA reads as TGTGCCAGCAGCCAAGCGGCGGGGGGGTGGAATGAGCAGTTCTTC. Translating gives CASSQAAGGWNEQFF.

V gene TRBV18 combines with J gene TRBJ2-7; 10 positions agree with TRBD2. CDR1 and CDR2 (germline): KGHSH, LQKENI. The CDR3 is 15 residues long. Trimming removed 2 bases from V and 3 bases from J; junction bases left unmatched: 4. DNA for the CDR3: TGTGCCAGCTCACCAACTAGCGGGACCCTCTACGAGCAGTACTTC. Its translation is CASSPTSGTLYEQYF.

The chain combines TRBV5-1 with TRBJ2-7; D is undetermined. The ends were cut back, 0 bases at V and 9 bases at J, with 13 bases in the middle. From germline, CDR1 is SGHRS and CDR2 YFSETQ. This CDR3 is built from 13 residues. The chain's CDR3 is CASSLGVGSGQYF. DNA for the CDR3: TGCGCCAGCAGCTTGGGTGTGGGTTCTGGGCAGTACTTC.

This chain connects TRBV5-5 to TRBJ1-2; D remains ambiguous. V was pared by 0 bases and J by 0 bases, with 9 bases between. The germline V gene encodes CDR1 SGHKS and CDR2 YYEKEE (reference sequence). The CDR3 totals 15 residues. CDR3 sequence: CASSLDRTANYGYTF. As DNA, the CDR3 is TGTGCCAGCAGCTTGGACAGAACAGCTAACTATGGCTACACCTTC.

The chain employs TRBV29-1 and TRBJ2-7; the match to TRBD1 covers 9 bases. After removal of 5 bases from V and 2 bases from J, the junction contained 4 bases not matched to a gene. Germline V CDR1 and CDR2: SQVTM, ANQGSEA. CDR3 length: 13 residues. CDR3 protein: CSVSGQGTYEQYF. In DNA, the CDR3 is TGCAGCGTTTCGGGACAGGGAACCTACGAGCAGTACTTC.

The chain couples TRBV2 to TRBJ2-7; no firm D call. Germline CDR1 and CDR2: SNHLY and FYNNEI. V lost 1 base to trimming and J lost 0 bases, with 7 bases between them. The CDR3 is 14 amino acids. Here the CDR3 reads CASSEVIFSYEQYF. The CDR3 region has the DNA TGTGCCAGCAGTGAAGTTATCTTCTCCTACGAGCAGTACTTC.

The chain uses TRBV4-3 and TRBJ2-2; either TRBD1 or TRBD2 may fit D (6 bases each). Trimming took 2 bases from V and 6 from J, leaving 19 bases between them. This CDR3 has 17 residues. Germline V gene sequence: CDR1 LGHNA, CDR2 YSLEER. CDR3 coding DNA: TGCGCCAGCAGCCAAATAACGGGGGCGGCTTTAGCCGGGGAGCTGTTTTTT. The encoded protein is CASSQITGAALAGELFF.

This chain connects TRBV27 to TRBJ2-5; TRBD1 aligns across 9 bases. The CDR3 length is 15 residues. The germline CDR1 and CDR2 sequences are MNHEY and SMNVEV (reference sequence). J gave up 5 bases and V 6 bases, and 10 bases lay outside the gene matches. CDR3 nucleotide sequence: TGTGCCAGCAGCCCCTACAGGGGGCGCTGGGAGACCCAGTACTTC. Its protein is CASSPYRGRWETQYF.

This clone was observed a single time. The chain couples TRBV7-9 to TRBJ2-2; perhaps TRBD2 as D (5 bases). The V end was cut by 2 bases, the J end by 5 bases, with 24 bases between. The germline gives CDR1 SEHNR, CDR2 FQNEAQ (reference sequence). CDR3 length equals 19 residues. The CDR3 sequence is CASSLTDRQTGLVTGELFF. DNA of the CDR3: TGTGCCAGCAGCTTAACCGACCGGCAGACGGGGTTGGTAACCGGGGAGCTGTTTTTT.

The rearrangement links TRBV11-2 to TRBJ2-5; TRBD1 matches 7 bases. After removal of 4 bases from V and 11 bases from J, the junction contained 13 bases not matched to a gene. This CDR3 comprises 14 residues. The germline V gene has CDR1 SGHAT and CDR2 FQNNGV. DNA of the CDR3: TGTGCCAGCAGCTCCGGAGGTCAGGGGGTCGTGCAGTACTTC. Its translation: CASSSGGQGVVQYF.

The chain joins TRBV2 to TRBJ1-5; D remains ambiguous. CDR1 and CDR2 (germline): SNHLY, FYNNEI. V lost 6 bases and J lost 7, with 10 bases in between. CDR3 length equals 12 residues. This chain's CDR3 is CASRDVAQPQHF. DNA of the CDR3: TGTGCCAGCAGAGACGTAGCCCAGCCCCAGCATTTT.

The V gene is TRBV19, the J gene TRBJ2-6; either TRBD1 or TRBD2 may supply D (6 bases each). Looked up from germline, CDR1 is LNHDA and CDR2 is SQIVND (reference sequence). With 5 bases removed from V and 3 bases from J, the gap between germline ends came to 11 bases. The CDR3 spans 15 residues. CDR3 sequence: CASSGGGLGANVLTF. The CDR3 coding sequence is TGTGCCAGTAGTGGAGGGGGGCTTGGGGCCAACGTCCTGACTTTC.

The rearrangement links TRBV7-9 to TRBJ2-1, with D unresolved. There are 13 residues in the CDR3. Germline loops: CDR1 SEHNR, CDR2 FQNEAQ (reference sequence). Trimming cost V 1 base and J 8 bases, with 9 bases left between them. CDR3 coding DNA: TGTGCCAGCAGCTTAGGCAGTGTCTATGAGCAGTTCTTC. Translated: CASSLGSVYEQFF.

A word on this clone: Other DNA sequences in this sample translate to the same CDR3. V gene TRBV2 combines with J gene TRBJ1-2; 8 nucleotides align to TRBD1. Trimming removed 7 bases from V and 4 bases from J; junction bases left unmatched: 2. There are 12 residues in the CDR3. Germline V gene lookup returns CDR1 SNHLY and CDR2 FYNNEI. CDR3 protein: CASTQGAYGYTF. In DNA form, the CDR3 reads TGTGCCAGCACGCAGGGGGCCTATGGCTACACCTTC. The whole variable domain, remainder taken from reference TRBV2 and TRBJ1-2, is EPEVTQTPSHQVTQMGQEVILRCVPISNHLYFYWYRQILGQKVEFLVSFYNNEISEKSEIFDDQFSVERPDGSNFTLKIRSTKLEDSAMYFCASTQGAYGYTFGSGTRLTVV.

To note about this clone: Other DNA sequences from this sample encode an identical CDR3 as well. The rearrangement joins TRBV28 to TRBJ1-1; D gene uncertain. V was shortened by 6 bases and J by 1 base, with 6 bases between the two germline ends. The CDR3 covers 12 residues. The germline V gene has CDR1 MDHEN and CDR2 SYDVKM. In DNA form, the CDR3 reads TGTGCCAGCAGGGGTACGAACACTGAAGCTTTCTTT. It translates to CASRGTNTEAFF.

This sequence joins TRBV5-1 and TRBJ2-2, with a possible D match to TRBD1 (6 bases). The CDR3 is 17 residues long. Looked up from germline, CDR1 is SGHRS and CDR2 is YFSETQ. Trimming removed 3 bases at V and 6 bases at J, with 21 bases between. The CDR3, as DNA: TGCGCCAGCAGCTACAGGGTCGAACGGTTCCATCCCGGGGAGCTGTTTTTT. Its protein is CASSYRVERFHPGELFF.

The rearrangement joins TRBV29-1 to TRBJ1-1, with 7 bases matching TRBD1. V gave up 7 bases and J gave up 3 bases; unmatched junction bases: 11. The CDR3 loop spans 14 amino acids. Germline V CDR1 and CDR2: SQVTM, ANQGSEA. The CDR3 sequence: CSAKYRDRYTEAFF. CDR3 bases: TGCAGCGCTAAATACCGGGACAGATACACTGAAGCTTTCTTT.

This clone was recorded at least ten times. Other DNA sequences in this specimen translate into the identical CDR3. The genes are TRBV19 and TRBJ2-3, with 7 bases identical to TRBD1. This CDR3 is built from 15 residues. Germline assignment: CDR1 LNHDA and CDR2 SQIVND (reference sequence). Losses at the gene ends were 6 bases for V and 2 bases for J; bases not matched to a gene: 8. For the CDR3, the DNA is TGTGCCAGTAGCCTCCGGGACAGATTCACAGATACGCAGTATTTT. This translates into CASSLRDRFTDTQYF.